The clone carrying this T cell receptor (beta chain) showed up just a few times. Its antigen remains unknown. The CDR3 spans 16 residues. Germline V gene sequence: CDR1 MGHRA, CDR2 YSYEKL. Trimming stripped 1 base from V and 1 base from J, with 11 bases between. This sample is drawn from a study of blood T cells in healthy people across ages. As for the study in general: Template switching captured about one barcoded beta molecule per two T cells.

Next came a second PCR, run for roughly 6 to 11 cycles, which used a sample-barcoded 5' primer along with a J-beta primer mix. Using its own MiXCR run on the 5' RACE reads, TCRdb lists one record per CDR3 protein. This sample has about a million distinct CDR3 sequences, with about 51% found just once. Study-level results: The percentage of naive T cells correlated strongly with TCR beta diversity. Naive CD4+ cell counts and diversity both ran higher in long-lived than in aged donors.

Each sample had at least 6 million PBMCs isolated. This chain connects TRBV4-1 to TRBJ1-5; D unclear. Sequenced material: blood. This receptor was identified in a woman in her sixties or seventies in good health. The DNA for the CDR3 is TGCGCCAGCAGCCAAGCTTCAAGAGGGAGCAATCAGCCCCAGCATTTT. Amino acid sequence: CASSQASRGSNQPQHF.